This TCR beta chain was identified in a study of response to subunit inactivated influenza vaccine listed by TCRdb under 2018. Some background on the complete study: Deep quantitative T cell receptor repertoire profiling was used in the study to track responses to a trivalent subunit inactivated influenza vaccine. The research as a whole found: It was suggested by the authors that each seasonal influenza vaccination may recruit only a limited number of new T cells.

This clonotype was counted many times. What this receptor recognizes is not known. Base qualities are not provided; no much larger clone lies one nucleotide away. Library generation was performed with RT-PCR. TCRdb lists the instrument as Illumina HiSeq 2500. TCRdb reworked the public reads: Q25 trimming with fastp, MiXCR clone assembly, productive beta chains retained. CDR3 protein duplicates are merged, each entry listing the most common genes and DNA. The sample contains about 190,000 distinct CDR3 sequences, around 15% of them found a single time. Together, the top ten hold roughly 24% of the sample. Relative to germline, V is 0 bases shorter and J is 2 bases shorter, with 8 bases between their ends. The CDR3 runs 14 amino acids, cysteine and phenylalanine included. The read is trimmed to its CDR3 DNA, 42 bases read in frame from base 1. CDR1 and CDR2, looked up from the germline V gene, are LGHNA and YSLEER.

The TCR was taken from a man aged 45-60 years who received an inactivated influenza vaccine. Donor details come from another sample of the same person, matched by shared clones. The source was CD8+ T cells sorted from PBMCs, collected 5 to 6 days after vaccination. The chain uses TRBV4-3 and TRBJ2-7, with the identity of the D gene unclear. At the DNA level, the sequence is TGCGCCAGCAGCCAAGACATCAGACCCTACGAGCAGTACTTC. This codes for CASSQDIRPYEQYF.